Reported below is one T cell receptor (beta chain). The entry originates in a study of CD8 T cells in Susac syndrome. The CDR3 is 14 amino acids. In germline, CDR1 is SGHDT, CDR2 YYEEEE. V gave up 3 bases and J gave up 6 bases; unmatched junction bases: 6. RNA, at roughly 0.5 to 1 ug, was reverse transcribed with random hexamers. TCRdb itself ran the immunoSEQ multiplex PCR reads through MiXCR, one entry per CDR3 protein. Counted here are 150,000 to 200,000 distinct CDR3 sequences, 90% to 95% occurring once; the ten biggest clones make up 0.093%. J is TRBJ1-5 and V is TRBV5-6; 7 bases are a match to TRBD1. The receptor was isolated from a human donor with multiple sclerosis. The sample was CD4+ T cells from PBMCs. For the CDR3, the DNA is TGTGCCAGCAGCTCGGGACAGCCGTCTCAGCCCCAGCATTTT. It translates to CASSSGQPSQPQHF.